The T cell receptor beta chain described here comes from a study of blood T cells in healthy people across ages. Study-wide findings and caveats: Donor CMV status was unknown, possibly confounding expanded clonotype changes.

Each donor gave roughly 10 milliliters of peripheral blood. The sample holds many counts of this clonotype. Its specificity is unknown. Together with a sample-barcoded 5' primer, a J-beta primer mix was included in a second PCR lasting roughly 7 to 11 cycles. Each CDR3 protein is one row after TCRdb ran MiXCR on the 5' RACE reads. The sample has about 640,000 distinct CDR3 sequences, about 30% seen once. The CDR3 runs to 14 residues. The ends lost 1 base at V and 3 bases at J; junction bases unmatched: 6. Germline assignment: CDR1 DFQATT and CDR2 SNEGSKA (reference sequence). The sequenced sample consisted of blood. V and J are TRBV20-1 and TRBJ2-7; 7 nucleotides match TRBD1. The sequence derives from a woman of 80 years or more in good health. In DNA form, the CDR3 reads TGCAGTGCTAGAGGGCCGGACAGGAACTACGAGCAGTACTTC. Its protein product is CSARGPDRNYEQYF.